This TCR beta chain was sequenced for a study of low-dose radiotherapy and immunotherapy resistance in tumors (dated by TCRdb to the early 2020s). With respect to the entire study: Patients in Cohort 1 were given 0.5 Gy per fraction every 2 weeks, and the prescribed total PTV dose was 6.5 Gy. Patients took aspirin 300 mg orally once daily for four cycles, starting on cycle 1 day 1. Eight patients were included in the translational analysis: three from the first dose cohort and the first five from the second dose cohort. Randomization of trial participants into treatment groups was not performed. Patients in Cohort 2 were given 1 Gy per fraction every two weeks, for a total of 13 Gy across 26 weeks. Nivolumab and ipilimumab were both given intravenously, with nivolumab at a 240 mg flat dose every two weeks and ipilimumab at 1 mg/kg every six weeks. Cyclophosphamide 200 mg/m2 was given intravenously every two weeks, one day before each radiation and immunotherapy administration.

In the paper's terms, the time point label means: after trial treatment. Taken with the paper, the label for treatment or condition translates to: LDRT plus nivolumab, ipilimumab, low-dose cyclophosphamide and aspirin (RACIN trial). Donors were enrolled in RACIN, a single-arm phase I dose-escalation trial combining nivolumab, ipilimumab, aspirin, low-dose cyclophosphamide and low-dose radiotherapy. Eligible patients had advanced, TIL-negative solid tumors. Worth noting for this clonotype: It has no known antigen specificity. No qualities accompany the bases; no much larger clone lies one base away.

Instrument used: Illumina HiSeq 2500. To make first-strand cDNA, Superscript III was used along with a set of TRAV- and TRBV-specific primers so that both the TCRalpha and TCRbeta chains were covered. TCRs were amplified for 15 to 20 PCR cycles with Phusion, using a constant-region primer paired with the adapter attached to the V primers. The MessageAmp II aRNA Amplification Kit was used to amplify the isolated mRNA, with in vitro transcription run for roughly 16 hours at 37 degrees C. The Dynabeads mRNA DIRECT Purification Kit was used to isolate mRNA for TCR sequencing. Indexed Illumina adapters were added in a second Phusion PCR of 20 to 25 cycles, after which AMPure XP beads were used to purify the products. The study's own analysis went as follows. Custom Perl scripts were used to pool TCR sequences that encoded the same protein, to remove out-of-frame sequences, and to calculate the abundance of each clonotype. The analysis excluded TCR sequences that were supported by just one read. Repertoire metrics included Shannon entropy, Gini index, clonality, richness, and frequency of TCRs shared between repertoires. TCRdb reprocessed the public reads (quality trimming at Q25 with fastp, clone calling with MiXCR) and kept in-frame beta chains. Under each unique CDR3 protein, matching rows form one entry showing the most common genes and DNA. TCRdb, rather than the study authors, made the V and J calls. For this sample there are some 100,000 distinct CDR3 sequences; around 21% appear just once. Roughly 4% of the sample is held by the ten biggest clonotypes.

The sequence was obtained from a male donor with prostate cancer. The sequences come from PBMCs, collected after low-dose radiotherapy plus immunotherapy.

This receptor carries the CDR3 CSVSTGTSGSTGELFF. The nucleotides are TGCAGCGTTTCGACCGGGACTAGCGGATCGACCGGGGAGCTGTTTTTT. Recombination connected TRBV29-1 to TRBJ2-2, with TRBD2 matching 11 junction bases. For this chain, trimming is 5 bases at the V end and 5 bases at the J end, and the number of junction bases without a gene match is 10. The CDR3 numbers 16 residues from cysteine through phenylalanine. Solely the CDR3 DNA is kept, with 48 bases framed from the first base. Reading the germline V gene gives CDR1 SQVTM and CDR2 ANQGSEA.